This T cell receptor (beta chain) was sequenced for a study of blood T cells in healthy people across ages. Whole-study context: Per every two T cells, about one barcoded beta molecule was captured by template switching.

The second PCR ran 7 to 11 cycles with a sample-barcoded 5' primer and J-beta primers. TCRdb ran MiXCR on the 5' RACE reads and lists one entry per CDR3 protein. The repertoire consists of 1.5 million or so distinct CDR3 sequences, with 42% occurring once and the leading ten covering less than 8%. Per germline, CDR1 MNHNY and CDR2 SVGAGI (reference sequence). V gave up 7 bases and J gave up 5 bases; unmatched junction bases: 10. The CDR3 sequence is 14 residues long. Per sample, at least 5 micrograms of total RNA were extracted. The sequence was collected from a woman aged 18-35 years in good health. Input material: blood. The chain uses TRBV6-6 and TRBJ1-2; 7 nucleotides match TRBD1. The CDR3 nucleotides read TGTGCCAGCACCCGAGGGGGCCAAGGGTATGGCTACACCTTC. Its protein product is CASTRGGQGYGYTF.